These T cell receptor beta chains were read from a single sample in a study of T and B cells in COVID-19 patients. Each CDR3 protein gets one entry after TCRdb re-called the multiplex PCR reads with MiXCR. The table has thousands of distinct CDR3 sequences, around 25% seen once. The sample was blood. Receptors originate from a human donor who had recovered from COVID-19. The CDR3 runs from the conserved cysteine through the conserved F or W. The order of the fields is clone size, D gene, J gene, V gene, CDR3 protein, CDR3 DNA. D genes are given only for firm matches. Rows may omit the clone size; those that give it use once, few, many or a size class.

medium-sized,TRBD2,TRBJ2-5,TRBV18,CASSRSSGSGQETQYF,TGTGCCAGCTCCCGATCTAGCGGGAGTGGCCAAGAGACCCAGTACTTC
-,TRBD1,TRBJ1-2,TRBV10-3,CAISLTGGALSNYGYTF,TGTGCCATCAGCTTGACAGGGGGAGCACTCTCTAACTATGGCTACACCTTC
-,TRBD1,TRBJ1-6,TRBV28,CASTQGTVYSPLHF,TGTGCCAGCACCCAAGGGACAGTGTATTCACCCCTCCACTTT
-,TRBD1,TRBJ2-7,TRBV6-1,CASRGTGSYEQYF,TGTGCCAGCAGGGGGACAGGGAGCTACGAGCAGTACTTC
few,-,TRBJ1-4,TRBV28,CASSPGGATNEKLFF,TGTGCCAGCAGCCCAGGTGGAGCAACTAATGAAAAACTGTTTTTT
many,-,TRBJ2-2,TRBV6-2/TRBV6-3,CASTSGGNTGELFF,TGTGCCAGCACCTCAGGCGGGAACACCGGGGAGCTGTTTTTT
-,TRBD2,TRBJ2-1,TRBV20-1,CSATPLAGGYNEQFF,TGCAGTGCAACCCCACTAGCGGGCGGTTACAATGAGCAGTTCTTC
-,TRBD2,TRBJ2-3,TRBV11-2,CASRSIAGGLTDTQYF,TGTGCCAGCCGTTCCATAGCGGGAGGTCTCACAGATACGCAGTATTTT
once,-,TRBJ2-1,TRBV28,CASSPLTYNKQFF,TGTGCCAGCAGTCCCCTTACCTACAATAAGCAGTTCTTC
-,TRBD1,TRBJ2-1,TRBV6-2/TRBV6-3,CASRKLRDRGSYLVGNEQFF,TGTGCCAGCCGGAAGCTCCGGGACAGGGGTAGTTATTTAGTGGGCAATGAGCAGTTCTTC
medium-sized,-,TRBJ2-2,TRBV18,CASSPSQNRNTGELFF,TGTGCCAGCTCACCAAGCCAAAACAGGAACACCGGGGAGCTGTTTTTT
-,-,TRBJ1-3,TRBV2,CASSLGVRDTIYF,TGTGCCAGCAGTCTGGGAGTTAGGGACACCATATATTTT
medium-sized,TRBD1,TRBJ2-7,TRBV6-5,CASSYSRDRSYEQYF,TGTGCCAGCAGTTACTCCCGGGACAGGTCCTACGAGCAGTACTTC
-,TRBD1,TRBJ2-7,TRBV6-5,CASSYSSRGQGATQYF,TGTGCCAGCAGTTATTCGAGTAGGGGACAGGGGGCTACGCAGTACTTC
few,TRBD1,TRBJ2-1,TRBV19,CASGPGTGGAGDEQFF,TGTGCCAGTGGACCCGGGACAGGGGGCGCGGGGGATGAGCAGTTCTTC
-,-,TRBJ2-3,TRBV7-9,CASSLLGTDTDTQYF,TGTGCCAGCAGCTTACTCGGGACGGACACAGATACGCAGTATTTT
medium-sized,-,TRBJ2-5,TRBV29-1,CSVVTQGNQETQYF,TGCAGCGTTGTGACACAGGGCAACCAAGAGACCCAGTACTTC
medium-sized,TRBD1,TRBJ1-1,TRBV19,CASRRQGSTEAFF,TGTGCCAGTCGCAGACAGGGGAGCACTGAAGCTTTCTTT
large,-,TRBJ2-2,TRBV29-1,CSVTEVGSWNTGELFF,TGCAGCGTGACAGAGGTCGGGAGTTGGAACACCGGGGAGCTGTTTTTT
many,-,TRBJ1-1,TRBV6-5,CASSFSIGMGTEAFF,TGTGCCAGCAGTTTTTCTATAGGGATGGGCACTGAAGCTTTCTTT
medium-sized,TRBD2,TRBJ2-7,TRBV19,CASSIKVAGETSYEQYF,TGTGCCAGTAGTATTAAGGTAGCGGGGGAGACCTCCTACGAGCAGTACTTC
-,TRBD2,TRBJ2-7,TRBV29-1,CSVRWEGGAHYEQYF,TGCAGCGTCCGGTGGGAGGGAGGCGCACACTACGAGCAGTACTTC
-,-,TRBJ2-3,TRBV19,CTSSPDAWADTQYF,TGTACCAGCTCCCCGGACGCGTGGGCAGATACACAGTATTTT
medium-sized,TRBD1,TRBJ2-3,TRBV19,CASRDRGFSTDTQYF,TGTGCCAGCAGGGACAGGGGCTTTAGCACAGATACGCAGTATTTT
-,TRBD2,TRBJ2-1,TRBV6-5,CASRGGTSGTYNEQFF,TGTGCCAGCAGGGGAGGGACTAGCGGGACCTACAATGAGCAGTTCTTC
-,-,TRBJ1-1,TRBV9,CASSALIGANAEAFF,TGTGCCAGCAGCGCCCTGATAGGGGCGAATGCTGAAGCTTTCTTT
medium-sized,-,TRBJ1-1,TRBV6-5,CASSPNGRTEAFF,TGTGCCAGCAGTCCCAACGGACGCACTGAAGCTTTCTTT
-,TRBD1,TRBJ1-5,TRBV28,CASRPGGDQPQHF,TGTGCCAGCAGACCAGGGGGCGATCAGCCCCAGCATTTT
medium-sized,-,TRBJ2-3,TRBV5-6,CASSYGLERDTQYF,TGTGCCAGCAGTTACGGACTGGAGAGAGATACGCAGTATTTT
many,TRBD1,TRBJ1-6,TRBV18,CASSGTVGSYNSPLHF,TGTGCCAGCTCAGGGACAGTAGGCTCCTATAATTCACCCCTCCACTTT
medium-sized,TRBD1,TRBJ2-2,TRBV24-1,CATSPDRGGLSGELFF,TGTGCCACCAGCCCGGACAGGGGCGGTTTATCCGGGGAGCTGTTTTTT
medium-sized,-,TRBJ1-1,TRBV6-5,CASSYPPVEAFF,TGTGCCAGCAGTTACCCGCCCGTTGAAGCTTTCTTT
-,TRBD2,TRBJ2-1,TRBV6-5,CASSRRTSGKWGEQFF,TGTGCCAGCAGCCGACGGACTAGCGGGAAGTGGGGTGAGCAGTTCTTC